The clone carrying this T cell receptor (beta chain) was observed many times. The sample belongs to a study of spatial heterogeneity in lung cancer. Time point here: sample taken at primary tumor resection. This CDR3 contains 14 residues. In germline, CDR1 is SGHKS, CDR2 YYEKEE (reference sequence). V was shortened by 0 bases and J by 1 base, with 8 bases between the two germline ends. TCRdb redid the calling of the 5' RACE reads with MiXCR, one entry per CDR3 protein. The top ten clones hold roughly 34% of a sample with 30,000 to 45,000 distinct CDR3 sequences, just over 3% of them seen once. The sequence came from a male donor with early-stage non-small cell lung cancer. This rearrangement joins TRBV5-5 to TRBJ2-7; D gene unclear. The sample was normal lung tissue next to the tumor, taken at surgery. The CDR3 is CASSLGAGSYEQYF. The CDR3 nucleotides are TGTGCCAGCAGCTTGGGGGCCGGGTCCTACGAGCAGTACTTC.